The T cell receptor (beta chain) under discussion was sequenced for a study of T cells in Graves' hyperthyroidism and ophthalmopathy. TCR beta CDR3 sequences were amplified from RNA transcripts. First-round RT-PCR targeting the TCR CDR3 was performed with the HTBI primer set. TCRdb re-analysed the multiplex PCR reads in MiXCR, keeping a single row per CDR3 protein. The profile covers 600,000 to 650,000 distinct CDR3 sequences, with 15% to 20% appearing a single time and 3.5% to 4% taken by the ten largest. Concerning this clonotype itself: Its matching antigen is unknown.

The CDR3 contains 15 residues. Germline V lookup: CDR1 MNHEY, CDR2 SVGEGT. Trimming stripped 6 bases from V and 3 bases from J, with 18 bases between. General study results and limits: Most expanded thyroid clonotypes above 0.001 recurred in blood.

This chain uses TRBV6-2 or TRBV6-3 with TRBJ2-7; D perhaps matches TRBD2 (6 bases). What was sequenced was blood. The origin of this receptor is a woman aged 25 to 39 with Graves' hyperthyroidism. DNA of the CDR3: TGTGCCAGCAGCCCCCGGAGGGCCAAGGGCTACGAGCAGTACTTC. As protein: CASSPRRAKGYEQYF.